Following are 11 T cell receptor beta chains from one sample sequenced in a study of T-cell reconstitution after alpha-beta-depleted transplantation in children. The library targeted TCRbeta and was prepared with unique molecular identifiers. TCRdb itself ran the PCR reads through MiXCR, one entry per CDR3 protein. Found here are 800,000 to 1,000,000 distinct CDR3 sequences, under 30% of them singletons; the top ten hold over 25%. The sample was PBMCs, mostly from graft donor cells, taken 360 days after TCRalphabeta/CD19-depleted stem cell transplant. The source is a boy younger than two who had a stem cell transplant for SCID, so the T cells may come from the graft donor.

To note about this clonotype: One end of the junction varies from germline; a read error may be responsible. The chain carries TRBV29-1 and TRBJ2-1, with a tentative D call TRBD2 (5 bases). Looked up from germline, CDR1 is SQVTM and CDR2 is ANQGSEA. The CDR3 has 13 amino acids. This CDR3 reads CSVRESALNDQFF. CDR3 bases: TGCAGCGTTCGGGAATCGGCTCTCAATGACCAGTTCTTC.

The table lists this clonotype with a few counts. V and J are TRBV7-9 and TRBJ1-2; D ambiguous. The germline V gene has CDR1 SEHNR and CDR2 FQNEAQ (reference sequence). The CDR3 totals 12 residues. V lost 8 bases to trimming and J lost 6 bases, with 13 bases between them. DNA of the CDR3: TGTGCCAGCGAGCTCCGGCGAAATGGCTACACCTTC. Translating gives CASELRRNGYTF.

This clonotype was counted only a few times. The V call is TRBV2, the J call TRBJ1-4, with D possibly being TRBD1 (5 bases). The CDR3 consists of 15 residues. With 3 bases removed from V and 8 bases from J, the gap between germline ends came to 16 bases. CDR1 and CDR2 from the germline V gene are SNHLY and FYNNEI. In nucleotides, the CDR3 is TGTGCCAGCAGTGAGGAGGACATACCGGGGGAAAAACTGTTTTTT. The encoded protein is CASSEEDIPGEKLFF.

This clonotype was counted a few times. The chain couples TRBV6-5 to TRBJ2-1, with TRBD2 identical over 7 bases. CDR3 length: 15 residues. Germline CDR1 MNHEY, CDR2 SVGAGI. Unmatched junction bases numbered 6, after V lost 2 bases and J lost 5 bases. The CDR3 DNA follows: TGTGCCAGCAGTTACGGGCAGGGAGGGAACAATGAGCAGTTCTTC. It yields the protein CASSYGQGGNNEQFF.

This chain links TRBV18 with TRBJ2-7, with TRBD1 matching over 10 bases. Germline CDR1 reads KGHSH; CDR2 reads LQKENI. V was pared by 3 bases and J by 6 bases, with 5 bases of the junction left unmatched. CDR3 length: 14 residues. This CDR3 reads CASSPRQGATEQYF. CDR3 coding DNA: TGTGCCAGCTCACCTCGACAGGGGGCGACCGAGCAGTACTTC.

The table lists this clonotype with a few counts. The chain combines TRBV27 with TRBJ2-7; D is unresolved. Trimming cost V 1 base and J 1 base, with 8 bases left between them. Germline CDR1 reads MNHEY; CDR2 reads SMNVEV (reference sequence). The CDR3 sequence is 14 residues long. The CDR3 region is CASSLYSSSYEQYF. For the CDR3, the DNA is TGTGCCAGCAGTTTATACAGTTCTTCCTACGAGCAGTACTTC.

This clonotype was counted only a few times. The rearrangement links TRBV29-1 to TRBJ2-2; D is possibly TRBD2 (5 bases). There are 13 residues in the CDR3. V gave up 3 bases and J gave up 1 base, with 6 bases separating them. The germline gives CDR1 SQVTM, CDR2 ANQGSEA. The CDR3 spells CSVDGKNTGELFF. The CDR3 DNA reads TGCAGCGTTGACGGGAAGAACACCGGGGAGCTGTTTTTT.

This clonotype was detected a few times. The J gene is TRBJ1-5, the V gene TRBV20-1; a weak D match, TRBD1 (5 bases). V was cut by 5 bases and J by 4 bases, with 18 bases left in between. From germline, CDR1 is DFQATT and CDR2 SNEGSKA (reference sequence). CDR3 length equals 15 residues. The CDR3 spells CSAPRQLGINQPQHF. Here the CDR3 DNA reads TGCAGTGCTCCTCGACAGTTGGGTATTAATCAGCCCCAGCATTTT.

This clonotype showed up just a few times. The chain joins TRBV5-1 to TRBJ2-7, with 8 bases identical to TRBD1. The CDR3 is 15 amino acids. V dropped 4 bases and J dropped 4; count of bases not matched to a gene: 10. The V gene's germline CDR1 is SGHRS and CDR2 YFSETQ. The CDR3 DNA is TGCGCCAGCAGCCCCGGTCAGGGGGCCCCTTACGAGCAGTACTTC. The encoded protein is CASSPGQGAPYEQYF. Full variable domain (rest looked up from reference TRBV5-1 and TRBJ2-7): KAGVTQTPRYLIKTRGQQVTLSCSPISGHRSVSWYQQTPGQGLQFLFEYFSETQRNKGNFPGRFSGRQFSNSRSEMNVSTLELGDSALYLCASSPGQGAPYEQYFGPGTRLTVT.

This clonotype was observed a few times. The gene calls are TRBV4-1 and TRBJ2-7; unclear D gene. CDR1 and CDR2 from the germline V gene are MGHRA and YSYEKL. The CDR3 extends over 11 amino acids. V was cut by 6 bases and J by 6 bases, with 9 bases left in between. The CDR3 protein is CASRPNREQYF. DNA of the CDR3: TGCGCCAGCAGACCCAATCGCGAGCAGTACTTC.

This chain joins TRBV5-1 and TRBJ2-2; 8 bases align to TRBD2. This CDR3 contains 18 residues. Losses at the gene ends were 1 base for V and 0 bases for J; bases not matched to a gene: 8. Germline V gene lookup returns CDR1 SGHRS and CDR2 YFSETQ. Written as DNA, the CDR3 is TGCGCCAGCAGCTTGTTTAGCGGGGTCCTCGCGAACACCGGGGAGCTGTTTTTT. This gives the protein CASSLFSGVLANTGELFF.